A single T cell receptor beta chain is shown here with its context. The target antigen is unknown. Trimming cost V 1 base and J 4 bases, with 19 bases left between them. CDR1 MGHRA and CDR2 YSYEKL come from the germline V gene. The CDR3 runs 17 residues. In the naive CD8 group, cells lacked CD45RO and were positively selected for CCR7, so terminally differentiated effector memory CD45RA+ cells were left out. The sample comes from a study of shared clonotypes between healthy human individuals. The wider study: Donors were two women and three men aged 18 to 49.

It was at deep level that the assay was run. The assay was immunoSEQ multiplex PCR, and TCRdb's table has in-frame clones only and misses some. The data hold millions of clones, with approximately 94% observed a single time. Study-wide results and caveats: The study generally estimated greater richness for naive than memory subsets.

Sequencing used naive CD8+ T cells sorted from blood. The V gene is TRBV4-1, the J gene TRBJ1-2, with a weak D call TRBD1 (5 bases). The sequence came from a man between 18 and 35 years old in good health. This CDR3 reads CASSQVTSVQGGYGYTF. The CDR3 DNA sequence: TGCGCCAGCAGCCAAGTCACTTCGGTGCAGGGTGGCTATGGCTACACCTTC.